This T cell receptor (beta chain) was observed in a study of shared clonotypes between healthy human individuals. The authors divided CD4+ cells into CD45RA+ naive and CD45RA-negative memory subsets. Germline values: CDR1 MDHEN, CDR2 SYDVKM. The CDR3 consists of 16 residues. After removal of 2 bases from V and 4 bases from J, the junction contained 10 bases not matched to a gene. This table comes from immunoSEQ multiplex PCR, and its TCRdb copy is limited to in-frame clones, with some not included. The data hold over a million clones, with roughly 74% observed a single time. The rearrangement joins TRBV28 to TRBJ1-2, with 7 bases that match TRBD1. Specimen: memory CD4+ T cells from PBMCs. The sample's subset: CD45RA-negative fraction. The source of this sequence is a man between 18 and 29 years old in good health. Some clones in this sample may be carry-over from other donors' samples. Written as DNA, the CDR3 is TGTGCCAGCAGTTTAAGGATTGGGACAGTCTTCTATGGCTACACCTTC. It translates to CASSLRIGTVFYGYTF.